The rows below give T cell receptor beta chains drawn from one sample of a study of CXCR3-negative and CXCR3-positive naive CD8 T cells. TCRdb re-called the 5' RACE reads; one entry per CDR3 protein, DNA not given. This sample contains approximately 40,000 distinct CDR3 sequences. The specimen sequenced was memory CD8+ T cells from blood. The receptors originated from a human donor in good health. Some clones in this sample may be carry-over from other donors' samples. CDR3s include the opening cysteine and the closing phenylalanine or tryptophan. Clone size is not always given. Where it is, it says once, few, many or a class for expanded clones.

>TRBJ2-1|TRBV3-1|.
CASSGDLNEQFF
>TRBJ2-3|TRBV6-4|.
CASSVSSTDTQYF
>TRBJ2-4|TRBV28|.
CASRTGPNIQYF
>TRBJ2-7|TRBV29-1|.
CSVPALADSYEQYF
>TRBJ1-1|TRBV29-1|.
CSVRVWGTEAFF
>TRBJ2-7|TRBV7-6|medium-sized
CASSLSGGLVSYEQYF
>TRBJ2-1|TRBV7-6|.
CASSSPQWDKKYNEQFF
>TRBJ1-2|TRBV29-1|.
CSSEPPWDSINYGYTF
>TRBJ2-1|TRBV29-1|.
CSVDGSSYNEQFF
>TRBJ2-3|TRBV9|.
CASSPADYYNEQFF
>TRBJ1-5|TRBV7-9|medium-sized
CASSQDSVGQGLRQPQHF
>TRBJ1-1|TRBV29-1|.
CSVEQGEGNQAFF
>TRBJ2-5|TRBV6-5|.
CASAFRAGLAQYF
>TRBJ1-5|TRBV28|.
CASSWPNQPQHF
>TRBJ1-2|TRBV5-6|.
CASSQGTGGYGYTF
>TRBJ2-7|TRBV4-2|.
CASSQESGQNEQYF
>TRBJ2-7|TRBV4-1|.
CASSHLEAEQYF
>TRBJ1-4|TRBV4-3|.
CASSQEVVGEKLFF
>TRBJ2-5|TRBV19|.
CASSIVAAGDRNRETQYF
>TRBJ1-2|TRBV20-1|.
CSARGVGSAYGYTF
>TRBJ2-7|TRBV6-2/TRBV6-3|.
CASSINSYEQYF
>TRBJ2-4|TRBV28|.
CASSSRDSGRLAGGHF
>TRBJ2-7|TRBV27|.
CASAGGLAGESSYEQYF
>TRBJ1-2|TRBV29-1|.
CSVVTGTGYTF
>TRBJ1-2|TRBV10-3|.
CAISEGTGANYGYTF
>TRBJ1-1|TRBV5-1|.
CASLGQGDTEAFF
>TRBJ2-7|TRBV27|.
CASSLKQGTYEQYF
>TRBJ2-1|TRBV4-1|.
CASSQDKDTDNEQFF
>TRBJ2-7|TRBV28|.
CASRTSREISYEQYF
>TRBJ2-1|TRBV5-1|.
CASGLAGAYNEQFF
>TRBJ2-5|TRBV28|.
CASSGHQETQYF
>TRBJ2-2|TRBV28|.
CASSLRVNTGELFF
>TRBJ2-7|TRBV21-1|.
CASSKEGRIYEQYF
>TRBJ2-3|TRBV28|.
CASSPLAVSTDTQYF
>TRBJ1-1|TRBV20-1|.
CSASDYRAKNTEAFF
>TRBJ2-7|TRBV20-1|.
CSARGRLTYEQYF
>TRBJ1-1|TRBV29-1|.
CSVGGGTGTMANTEAFF
>TRBJ2-6|TRBV20-1|.
CSARPDGSSGANVLTF
>TRBJ2-1|TRBV7-3|.
CASSLNGGANNEQFF
>TRBJ1-2|TRBV28|.
CASSLDSKGYTF
>TRBJ1-6|TRBV4-1|.
CASSQHSGPEPNSPLHF
>TRBJ2-5|TRBV12-3/TRBV12-4|.
CASSPVASGGSEETQYF
>TRBJ2-1|TRBV6-4|.
CASSAGTTDYNEQFF
>TRBJ2-7|TRBV5-5|.
CASSLGQGYSYEQYF
>TRBJ2-1|TRBV6-2/TRBV6-3|.
CASTYTDYNEQFF
>TRBJ2-1|TRBV7-8|.
CASSLQGGDSYNEQFF
>TRBJ2-1|TRBV15|.
CATSRPQGDNEQSF
>TRBJ1-1|TRBV28|.
CASSLAGFTEAFF
>TRBJ2-3|TRBV7-2|.
CASSLREGRSTDTQYF
>TRBJ1-1|TRBV4-1|.
CASSQGRTGTTEAFF